The subject of this entry is one T cell receptor beta chain. The antigen remains unidentified. These data originate in a study of a mutant IDH1 vaccine in newly diagnosed glioma. Time point described: week 47, end of study. The vaccine gave 300 ug of a 20-mer mutant IDH1 peptide subcutaneously per dose. Some clones are missing from TCRdb's copy, which holds only in-frame ones; the method was immunoSEQ multiplex PCR. The profile covers around 53,000 clones, with approximately 84% appearing a single time and 4.3% taken by the ten largest. The starting material was PBMCs, obtained from a glioma patient whose treatment included an IDH1 peptide vaccine. The clonotype comes from a woman aged 25 to 39 with glioma. Some clones in this sample may be carry-over from other donors' samples.

The CDR3 sequence: CSVEKRQGGTEAFF. The CDR3 coding sequence is TGCAGCGTTGAAAAGAGACAGGGGGGCACTGAAGCTTTCTTT. V usage is TRBV29-1 and J usage is TRBJ1-1; 9 nucleotides line up with TRBD1. The CDR3 consists of 14 residues. Trimming removed 2 bases from V and 4 bases from J; junction bases left unmatched: 5. In germline, CDR1 is SQVTM, CDR2 ANQGSEA.